These T cell receptor beta chains were read from a single sample in a study of T cell repertoires in cytomegalovirus infection. No antigen is known for these receptors. TCRdb processed the reads anew with MiXCR; each CDR3 protein has one entry. The sample contains around 900,000 distinct CDR3 sequences, under 40% of which appear only once. The sequenced sample was cultured CD8+ T cells from PBMCs, obtained from culture after CMV antigen stimulation. Receptors originate from a human donor in good health (CMV status not recorded). Some clones in this sample may be carry-over from other donors' samples. CDR3s leave out the opening cysteine and the closing phenylalanine or tryptophan. The D gene is left open where the match is weak. Expanded clones get a size class; other rows say once, few or many, or leave the size out.

J gene	CDR3 length	D gene	clone size	V gene	CDR3 protein
TRBJ2-4	13	NA	NA	TRBV7-9	ASSEAGRPKNIQY
TRBJ2-3	14	NA	NA	TRBV11-3	ASSGARGGGPDTQY
TRBJ1-2	9	NA	NA	TRBV9	ASGPMGGYT
TRBJ1-6	13	NA	NA	TRBV27	ASSFGSSANSPLH
TRBJ2-7	12	NA	many	TRBV7-8	ASTVDGRTHEQY
TRBJ1-2	12	NA	few	TRBV12-5	ASGPGHAGYGYT
TRBJ1-1	12	TRBD1	NA	TRBV6-6	ASLLGQKNTEAF
TRBJ2-5	14	TRBD2	few	TRBV27	ASSRTEAGGRETQY
TRBJ1-4	11	TRBD1	few	TRBV12-3/TRBV12-4	ASGDRPNEKLF
TRBJ1-1	11	NA	NA	TRBV20-1	SAHLLGAPEAF
TRBJ2-5	12	NA	few	TRBV5-4	ASSPTSGEETQY
TRBJ2-7	11	NA	few	TRBV4-1	ASSQGALYEQY
TRBJ2-2	11	NA	NA	TRBV28	ASSQIATGELF
TRBJ2-5	13	NA	NA	TRBV14	ASSPSTAQGGTQY
TRBJ1-6	13	TRBD1	NA	TRBV7-6	ASSLTGGSGSPLH
TRBJ1-2	13	NA	NA	TRBV25-1	ASSEFQGPNYGYT
TRBJ1-1	10	NA	few	TRBV19	ASSIGDLQAF
TRBJ1-2	12	TRBD1	NA	TRBV12-3/TRBV12-4	ASSLGQGAHGYT
TRBJ2-1	13	NA	NA	TRBV27	ANRTGTGPYNEQF
TRBJ1-1	13	TRBD1	few	TRBV5-4	ASSWDRGPNTEAF
TRBJ1-5	13	NA	NA	TRBV20-1	SAKKTGYDAQPQH